This is a list of T cell receptor beta chains from one sample in a study of cytomegalovirus exposure and HLA in healthy donors. Profiled with immunoSEQ multiplex PCR; TCRdb holds only in-frame clones, not every one. The sample has 170,000 or so clones, approximately 81% seen once. The sequenced sample consisted of PBMCs. The receptors come from a boy between 2 and 15 years old in good health and CMV-seronegative. The CDR3 runs from the conserved cysteine through the conserved F or W. The D gene is left open where the match is weak. Clone size is shown for a subset of rows, as once, few, many or a class of expanded clone.

J gene,D gene,clone size,V gene,CDR3 protein,CDR3 DNA
TRBJ2-5,NA,NA,TRBV29-1,CSVERRSLQETQYF,TGCAGCGTTGAGAGGAGAAGTCTTCAAGAGACCCAGTACTTC
TRBJ2-7,NA,once,TRBV14,CASSLEGTGPGYEQYF,TGTGCCAGCAGCCTAGAAGGTACAGGCCCAGGCTACGAGCAGTACTTC
TRBJ1-1,TRBD1,few,TRBV29-1,CSVGTGGNTEAFF,TGCAGCGTAGGGACAGGGGGGAACACTGAAGCTTTCTTT
TRBJ2-7,NA,once,TRBV6-1,CASIGGSSYEQYF,TGTGCCAGCATAGGGGGTTCTTCCTACGAGCAGTACTTC
TRBJ2-7,NA,NA,TRBV5-1,CASRAQGLEGDSYEQYF,TGCGCCAGCAGAGCCCAGGGGTTAGAGGGGGATTCCTACGAGCAGTACTTC
TRBJ2-7,TRBD2,NA,TRBV28,CASSFPTSGSDYEQYF,TGTGCCAGCAGTTTTCCCACTAGCGGGAGCGATTACGAGCAGTACTTC
TRBJ2-2,TRBD1,NA,TRBV6-5,CASSYGQDTGELFF,TGTGCCAGCAGTTACGGACAGGACACCGGGGAGCTGTTTTTT
TRBJ1-4,NA,few,TRBV5-1,CASSSKEGRGYEKLFF,TGCGCCAGCAGCTCCAAGGAGGGGCGGGGATATGAAAAACTGTTTTTT
TRBJ2-5,TRBD2,NA,TRBV4-1,CASSHGLALQETQYF,TGCGCCAGCAGCCATGGACTAGCGTTACAAGAGACCCAGTACTTC
TRBJ2-3,TRBD1,NA,TRBV5-8,CASSFYRGTQYF,TGTGCCAGCAGCTTTTACAGGGGCACGCAGTATTTT
TRBJ2-7,TRBD2,once,TRBV5-3,CARSQGTSGTPLYEQYF,TGTGCCAGAAGCCAAGGGACTAGCGGGACCCCTCTCTACGAGCAGTACTTC
TRBJ2-1,TRBD2,NA,TRBV28,CASSWGAGNYNEQFF,TGTGCCAGCAGTTGGGGAGCGGGGAACTACAATGAGCAGTTCTTC
TRBJ2-7,TRBD1,NA,TRBV6-5,CASSRTGVEQYF,TGTGCCAGCAGCCGGACAGGGGTCGAGCAGTACTTC
TRBJ2-7,NA,NA,TRBV11-2,CASSPNPGEGNYEQYF,TGTGCCAGCAGCCCGAATCCCGGGGAAGGGAACTACGAGCAGTACTTC
TRBJ2-6,TRBD1,NA,TRBV7-6,CASSPGTGHSGANVLTF,TGTGCCAGCAGCCCGGGGACAGGGCACTCTGGGGCCAACGTCCTGACTTTC
TRBJ2-7,NA,NA,TRBV9,CASSVIPGAYEQYF,TGTGCCAGCAGCGTAATTCCAGGGGCCTACGAGCAGTACTTC
TRBJ1-1,NA,few,TRBV29-1,CSVGQANTEAFF,TGCAGCGTTGGACAGGCTAACACTGAAGCTTTCTTT